These 7 T cell receptor beta chains came from one sample sequenced in a study of neurological immune-mediated disorders. TCRdb independently ran MiXCR on the 5' RACE reads; one entry per CDR3 protein. The sample records approximately 65,000 distinct CDR3 sequences, roughly 4.9% being singletons. Sequenced input: PBMCs. All receptors come from a human donor with multiple sclerosis. The donor label of this sample is uncertain.

This clonotype was counted many times. The V and J genes are TRBV5-1 and TRBJ2-7, with D possibly TRBD1 on 6 matching bases. The CDR3 spans 13 residues. Germline CDR1 and CDR2: SGHRS and YFSETQ. V was cut by 0 bases and J by 5 bases, with 9 bases left in between. The CDR3 DNA follows: TGCGCCAGCAGCTTGGCGGCAGGGGACGAGCAGTACTTC. Protein: CASSLAAGDEQYF.

This clonotype occurred many times. The chain carries TRBV5-1 and TRBJ1-1; a possible D gene is TRBD1 (5 bases). Germline V lookup: CDR1 SGHRS, CDR2 YFSETQ. V dropped 6 bases and J dropped 1 base, with 13 bases sitting between them. The CDR3 has 14 amino acids. CDR3 residues: CASTRRGPNTEAFF. CDR3 bases: TGCGCCAGCACCCGACGGGGCCCGAACACTGAAGCTTTCTTT.

This clonotype was observed a handful of times. The CDR3 nucleotides are TGCAGCGTTGTCGCTAGTAAGGAGACCCAGTACTTC. Translation: CSVVASKETQYF. The chain carries TRBV29-1 and TRBJ2-5; D is undetermined. CDR1 is SQVTM, CDR2 ANQGSEA, per germline. CDR3 length equals 12 residues. Trimming took 4 bases from V and 5 from J, leaving 11 bases between them.

This clonotype was seen many times. J is TRBJ2-1 and V is TRBV29-1; D gene unclear. The V end lost 0 bases, the J end lost 8 bases, and 11 bases lay between the germline ends. There are 13 residues in the CDR3. Germline values: CDR1 SQVTM, CDR2 ANQGSEA. Here the CDR3 reads CSVEESTIDEQFF. DNA for the CDR3: TGCAGCGTTGAAGAATCGACAATCGATGAGCAGTTCTTC.

The gene calls are TRBV20-1 and TRBJ1-5; 7 nucleotides line up with TRBD1. Germline CDR1 is DFQATT and CDR2 is SNEGSKA (reference sequence). V dropped 0 bases and J dropped 2; count of bases not matched to a gene: 7. The CDR3 totals 16 residues. The CDR3 coding sequence is TGCAGTGCTAGAGATGGAGGGGGCGCCGGCAATCAGCCCCAGCATTTT. Translated: CSARDGGGAGNQPQHF.

Many counts were recorded for this clonotype. The chain carries TRBV20-1 and TRBJ2-1; D gene unclear. Trimming pared 0 bases from V and 10 bases from J, leaving 7 bases between. Germline V gives CDR1 DFQATT, CDR2 SNEGSKA (reference sequence). CDR3 size: 11 residues. CDR3 nucleotides: TGCAGTGCTAGAGACGGGTGGGAGCAGTTCTTC. It yields the protein CSARDGWEQFF.

This clonotype was detected ten times or more. The rearrangement joins TRBV5-1 to TRBJ2-7; TRBD1 matches 8 bases. Germline values: CDR1 SGHRS, CDR2 YFSETQ. The J segment lost 1 base and the V segment lost 5 bases, leaving 5 bases of the junction unmatched. The CDR3 consists of 14 residues. The CDR3 here is CASRFTGGSYEQYF. The CDR3 coding sequence is TGCGCCAGCAGGTTCACAGGGGGTTCCTACGAGCAGTACTTC. Variable domain in full (rest from reference TRBV5-1 and TRBJ2-7): KAGVTQTPRYLIKTRGQQVTLSCSPISGHRSVSWYQQTPGQGLQFLFEYFSETQRNKGNFPGRFSGRQFSNSRSEMNVSTLELGDSALYLCASRFTGGSYEQYFGPGTRLTVT.